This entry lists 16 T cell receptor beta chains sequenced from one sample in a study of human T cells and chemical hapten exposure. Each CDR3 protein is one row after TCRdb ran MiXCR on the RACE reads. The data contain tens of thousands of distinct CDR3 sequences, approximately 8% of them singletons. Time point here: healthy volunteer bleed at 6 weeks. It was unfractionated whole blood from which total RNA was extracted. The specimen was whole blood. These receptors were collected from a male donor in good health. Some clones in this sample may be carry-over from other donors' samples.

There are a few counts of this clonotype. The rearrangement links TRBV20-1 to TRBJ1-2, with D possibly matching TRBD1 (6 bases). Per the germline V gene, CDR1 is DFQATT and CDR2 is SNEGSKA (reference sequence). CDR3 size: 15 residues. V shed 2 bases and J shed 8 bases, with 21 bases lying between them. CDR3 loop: CSARPLHPGHAGYTF. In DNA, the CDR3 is TGCAGTGCTAGACCCCTCCATCCGGGACACGCCGGCTACACCTTC.

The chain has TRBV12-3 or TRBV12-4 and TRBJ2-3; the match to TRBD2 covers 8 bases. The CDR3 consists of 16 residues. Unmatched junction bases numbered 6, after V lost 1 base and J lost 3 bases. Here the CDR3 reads CASSLVREGTTDTQYF. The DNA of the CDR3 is TGTGCCAGCAGTTTAGTCCGGGAGGGCACAACAGATACGCAGTATTTT.

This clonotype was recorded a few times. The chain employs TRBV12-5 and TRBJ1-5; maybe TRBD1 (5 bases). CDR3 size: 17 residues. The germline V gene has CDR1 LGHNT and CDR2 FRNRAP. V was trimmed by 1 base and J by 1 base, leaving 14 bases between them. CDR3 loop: CASGLGTRRGSNQPQHF. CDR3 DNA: TGTGCTAGTGGTTTGGGGACAAGGCGGGGAAGCAATCAGCCCCAGCATTTT. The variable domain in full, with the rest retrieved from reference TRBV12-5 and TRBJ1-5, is DARVTQTPRHKVTEMGQEVTMRCQPILGHNTVFWYRQTMMQGLELLAYFRNRAPLDDSGMPKDRFSAEMPDATLATLKIQPSEPRDSAVYFCASGLGTRRGSNQPQHFGDGTRLSIL.

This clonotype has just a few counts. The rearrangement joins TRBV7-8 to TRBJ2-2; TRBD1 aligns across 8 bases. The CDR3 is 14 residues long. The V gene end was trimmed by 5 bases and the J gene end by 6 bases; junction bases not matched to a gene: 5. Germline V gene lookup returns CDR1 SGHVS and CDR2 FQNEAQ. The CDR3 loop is CASSTDRVAGELFF. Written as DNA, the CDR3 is TGTGCCAGCAGCACGGACAGGGTGGCCGGGGAGCTGTTTTTT.

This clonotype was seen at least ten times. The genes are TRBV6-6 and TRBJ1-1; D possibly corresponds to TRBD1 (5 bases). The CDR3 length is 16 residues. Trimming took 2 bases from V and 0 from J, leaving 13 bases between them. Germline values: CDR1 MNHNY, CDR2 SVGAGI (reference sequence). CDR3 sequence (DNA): TGTGCCAGCAGTTACGGACACCCTGGGATGAACACTGAAGCTTTCTTT. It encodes CASSYGHPGMNTEAFF.

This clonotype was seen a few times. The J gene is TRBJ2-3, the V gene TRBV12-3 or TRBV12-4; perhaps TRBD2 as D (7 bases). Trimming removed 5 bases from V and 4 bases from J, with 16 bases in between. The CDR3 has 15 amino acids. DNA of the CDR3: TGTGCCAGCAGTCTGGGGGGGCAGGCGGCAGATACGCAGTATTTT. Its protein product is CASSLGGQAADTQYF.

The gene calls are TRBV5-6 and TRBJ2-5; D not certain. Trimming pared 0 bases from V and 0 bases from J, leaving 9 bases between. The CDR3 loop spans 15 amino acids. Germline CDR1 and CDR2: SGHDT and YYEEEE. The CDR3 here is CASSLGPRYQETQYF. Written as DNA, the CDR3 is TGTGCCAGCAGCTTGGGTCCTAGGTACCAAGAGACCCAGTACTTC.

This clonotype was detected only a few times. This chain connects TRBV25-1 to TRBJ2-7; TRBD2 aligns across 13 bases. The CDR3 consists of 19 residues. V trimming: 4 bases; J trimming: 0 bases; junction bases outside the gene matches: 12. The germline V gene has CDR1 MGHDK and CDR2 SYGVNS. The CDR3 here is CASSAPSGLAGVTSYEQYF. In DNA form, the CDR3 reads TGTGCCAGCAGTGCCCCCTCCGGACTAGCGGGAGTCACCTCCTACGAGCAGTACTTC.

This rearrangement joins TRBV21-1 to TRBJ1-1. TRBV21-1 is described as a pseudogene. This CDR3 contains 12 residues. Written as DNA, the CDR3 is TGTGCCAGCAGCAAAGCAAACACTGAAGCTTTCTTT. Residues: CASSKANTEAFF.

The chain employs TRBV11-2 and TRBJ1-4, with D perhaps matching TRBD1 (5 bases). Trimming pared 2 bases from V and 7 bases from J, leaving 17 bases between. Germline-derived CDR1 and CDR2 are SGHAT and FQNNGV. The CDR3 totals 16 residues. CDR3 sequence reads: CASSLTLRQSGEKLFF. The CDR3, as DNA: TGTGCCAGCAGCTTAACTCTGAGACAGTCGGGTGAAAAACTGTTTTTT.

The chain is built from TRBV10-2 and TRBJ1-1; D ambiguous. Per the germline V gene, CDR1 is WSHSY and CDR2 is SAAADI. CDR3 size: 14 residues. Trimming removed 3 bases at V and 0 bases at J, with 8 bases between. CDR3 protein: CASSDAMMNTEAFF. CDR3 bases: TGCGCCAGCAGTGATGCGATGATGAACACTGAAGCTTTCTTT.

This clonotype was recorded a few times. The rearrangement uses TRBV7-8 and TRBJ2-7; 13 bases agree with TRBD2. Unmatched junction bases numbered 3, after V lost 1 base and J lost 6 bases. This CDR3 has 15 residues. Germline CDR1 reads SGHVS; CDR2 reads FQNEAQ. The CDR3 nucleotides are TGTGCCAGCAGCTTAGGACTAGCGGGAGGTCGCGAGCAGTACTTC. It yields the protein CASSLGLAGGREQYF.

CDR3 sequence: CASSVGTGVDYGYTF. CDR3 sequence (DNA): TGTGCCAGCAGCGTGGGGACAGGGGTGGACTATGGCTACACCTTC. This chain uses TRBV9 with TRBJ1-2; TRBD1 aligns across 10 bases. V shed 2 bases and J 3 bases; nucleotides not matched to a gene: 4. This CDR3 is built from 15 residues. Germline V CDR1 and CDR2: SGDLS, YYNGEE.

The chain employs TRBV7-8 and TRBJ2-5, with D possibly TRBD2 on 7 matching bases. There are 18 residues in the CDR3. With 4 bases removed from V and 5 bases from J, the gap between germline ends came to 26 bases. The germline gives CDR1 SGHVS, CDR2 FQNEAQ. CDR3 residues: CASSSRVGGQGWAETQYF. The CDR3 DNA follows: TGTGCCAGCAGCTCCCGAGTCGGGGGGCAGGGTTGGGCGGAGACCCAGTACTTC. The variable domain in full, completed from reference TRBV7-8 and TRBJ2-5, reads GAGVSQSPRYKVAKRGQDVALRCDPISGHVSLFWYQQALGQGPEFLTYFQNEAQLDKSGLPSDRFFAERPEGSVSTLKIQRTQQEDSAVYLCASSSRVGGQGWAETQYFGPGTRLLVL.

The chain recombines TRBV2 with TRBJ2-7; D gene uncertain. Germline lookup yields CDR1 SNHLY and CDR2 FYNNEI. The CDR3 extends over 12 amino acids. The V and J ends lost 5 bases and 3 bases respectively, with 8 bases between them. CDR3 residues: CASSQNFYEQYF. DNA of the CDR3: TGTGCCAGCAGTCAAAATTTCTACGAGCAGTACTTC.

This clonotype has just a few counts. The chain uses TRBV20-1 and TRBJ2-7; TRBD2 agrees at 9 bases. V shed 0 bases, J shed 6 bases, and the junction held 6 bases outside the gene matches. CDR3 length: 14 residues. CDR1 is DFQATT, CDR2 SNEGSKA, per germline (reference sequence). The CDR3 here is CSARDLSGSSEQYF. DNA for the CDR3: TGCAGTGCTAGAGATCTTAGCGGGAGCTCCGAGCAGTACTTC.